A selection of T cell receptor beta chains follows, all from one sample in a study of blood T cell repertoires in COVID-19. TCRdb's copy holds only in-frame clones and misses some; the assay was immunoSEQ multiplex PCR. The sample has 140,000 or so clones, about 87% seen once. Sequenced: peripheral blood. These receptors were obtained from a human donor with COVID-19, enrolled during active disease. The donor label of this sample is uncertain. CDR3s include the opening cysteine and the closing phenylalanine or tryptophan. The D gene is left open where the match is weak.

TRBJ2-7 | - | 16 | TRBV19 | TGTGCCAGTAGTATTAGATCGGACAGCACGGGGTACGAGCAGTACTTC | CASSIRSDSTGYEQYF
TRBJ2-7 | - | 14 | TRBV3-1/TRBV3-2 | TGTGCCAGCAGCTGGGGGGGCCGGACCTACGAGCAGTACTTC | CASSWGGRTYEQYF
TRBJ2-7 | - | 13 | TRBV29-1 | TGCAGCGTCTCCGGGACATATTCCTACGAGCAGTACTTC | CSVSGTYSYEQYF
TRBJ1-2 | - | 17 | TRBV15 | TGTGCCACCAGCAGAGATCACAGCCGAAGAATAAACTATGGCTACACCTTC | CATSRDHSRRINYGYTF
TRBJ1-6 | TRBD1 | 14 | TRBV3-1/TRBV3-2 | TGTGCCAGCAGCCGAACAGGGGGTAATTCACCCCTCCACTTT | CASSRTGGNSPLHF
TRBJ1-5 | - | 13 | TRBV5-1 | TGCGCCAGCAGCTTGGTAGGGGATCAGCCCCAGCATTTT | CASSLVGDQPQHF
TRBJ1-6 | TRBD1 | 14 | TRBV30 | TGTGCCTGGAGTACGGGGACAGGGAATTCACCCCTCCACTTT | CAWSTGTGNSPLHF
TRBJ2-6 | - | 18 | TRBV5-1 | TGCGCCAGCAGCTTTAGCGGAGGAACCCGATCTGGGGCCAACGTCCTGACTTTC | CASSFSGGTRSGANVLTF
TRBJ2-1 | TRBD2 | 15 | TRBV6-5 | TGTGCCAGCAGTTCCCGGACTAGCGGCTACAATGAGCAGTTCTTC | CASSSRTSGYNEQFF
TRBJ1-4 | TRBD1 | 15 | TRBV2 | TGTGCCAGCAGTGTTTTGACAGGGGCGGTGGAAAAACTGTTTTTT | CASSVLTGAVEKLFF
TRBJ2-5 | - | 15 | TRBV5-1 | TGCGCCAGCAGCTTGGCCAGTAGGCGGGGAGAGACCCAGTACTTC | CASSLASRRGETQYF